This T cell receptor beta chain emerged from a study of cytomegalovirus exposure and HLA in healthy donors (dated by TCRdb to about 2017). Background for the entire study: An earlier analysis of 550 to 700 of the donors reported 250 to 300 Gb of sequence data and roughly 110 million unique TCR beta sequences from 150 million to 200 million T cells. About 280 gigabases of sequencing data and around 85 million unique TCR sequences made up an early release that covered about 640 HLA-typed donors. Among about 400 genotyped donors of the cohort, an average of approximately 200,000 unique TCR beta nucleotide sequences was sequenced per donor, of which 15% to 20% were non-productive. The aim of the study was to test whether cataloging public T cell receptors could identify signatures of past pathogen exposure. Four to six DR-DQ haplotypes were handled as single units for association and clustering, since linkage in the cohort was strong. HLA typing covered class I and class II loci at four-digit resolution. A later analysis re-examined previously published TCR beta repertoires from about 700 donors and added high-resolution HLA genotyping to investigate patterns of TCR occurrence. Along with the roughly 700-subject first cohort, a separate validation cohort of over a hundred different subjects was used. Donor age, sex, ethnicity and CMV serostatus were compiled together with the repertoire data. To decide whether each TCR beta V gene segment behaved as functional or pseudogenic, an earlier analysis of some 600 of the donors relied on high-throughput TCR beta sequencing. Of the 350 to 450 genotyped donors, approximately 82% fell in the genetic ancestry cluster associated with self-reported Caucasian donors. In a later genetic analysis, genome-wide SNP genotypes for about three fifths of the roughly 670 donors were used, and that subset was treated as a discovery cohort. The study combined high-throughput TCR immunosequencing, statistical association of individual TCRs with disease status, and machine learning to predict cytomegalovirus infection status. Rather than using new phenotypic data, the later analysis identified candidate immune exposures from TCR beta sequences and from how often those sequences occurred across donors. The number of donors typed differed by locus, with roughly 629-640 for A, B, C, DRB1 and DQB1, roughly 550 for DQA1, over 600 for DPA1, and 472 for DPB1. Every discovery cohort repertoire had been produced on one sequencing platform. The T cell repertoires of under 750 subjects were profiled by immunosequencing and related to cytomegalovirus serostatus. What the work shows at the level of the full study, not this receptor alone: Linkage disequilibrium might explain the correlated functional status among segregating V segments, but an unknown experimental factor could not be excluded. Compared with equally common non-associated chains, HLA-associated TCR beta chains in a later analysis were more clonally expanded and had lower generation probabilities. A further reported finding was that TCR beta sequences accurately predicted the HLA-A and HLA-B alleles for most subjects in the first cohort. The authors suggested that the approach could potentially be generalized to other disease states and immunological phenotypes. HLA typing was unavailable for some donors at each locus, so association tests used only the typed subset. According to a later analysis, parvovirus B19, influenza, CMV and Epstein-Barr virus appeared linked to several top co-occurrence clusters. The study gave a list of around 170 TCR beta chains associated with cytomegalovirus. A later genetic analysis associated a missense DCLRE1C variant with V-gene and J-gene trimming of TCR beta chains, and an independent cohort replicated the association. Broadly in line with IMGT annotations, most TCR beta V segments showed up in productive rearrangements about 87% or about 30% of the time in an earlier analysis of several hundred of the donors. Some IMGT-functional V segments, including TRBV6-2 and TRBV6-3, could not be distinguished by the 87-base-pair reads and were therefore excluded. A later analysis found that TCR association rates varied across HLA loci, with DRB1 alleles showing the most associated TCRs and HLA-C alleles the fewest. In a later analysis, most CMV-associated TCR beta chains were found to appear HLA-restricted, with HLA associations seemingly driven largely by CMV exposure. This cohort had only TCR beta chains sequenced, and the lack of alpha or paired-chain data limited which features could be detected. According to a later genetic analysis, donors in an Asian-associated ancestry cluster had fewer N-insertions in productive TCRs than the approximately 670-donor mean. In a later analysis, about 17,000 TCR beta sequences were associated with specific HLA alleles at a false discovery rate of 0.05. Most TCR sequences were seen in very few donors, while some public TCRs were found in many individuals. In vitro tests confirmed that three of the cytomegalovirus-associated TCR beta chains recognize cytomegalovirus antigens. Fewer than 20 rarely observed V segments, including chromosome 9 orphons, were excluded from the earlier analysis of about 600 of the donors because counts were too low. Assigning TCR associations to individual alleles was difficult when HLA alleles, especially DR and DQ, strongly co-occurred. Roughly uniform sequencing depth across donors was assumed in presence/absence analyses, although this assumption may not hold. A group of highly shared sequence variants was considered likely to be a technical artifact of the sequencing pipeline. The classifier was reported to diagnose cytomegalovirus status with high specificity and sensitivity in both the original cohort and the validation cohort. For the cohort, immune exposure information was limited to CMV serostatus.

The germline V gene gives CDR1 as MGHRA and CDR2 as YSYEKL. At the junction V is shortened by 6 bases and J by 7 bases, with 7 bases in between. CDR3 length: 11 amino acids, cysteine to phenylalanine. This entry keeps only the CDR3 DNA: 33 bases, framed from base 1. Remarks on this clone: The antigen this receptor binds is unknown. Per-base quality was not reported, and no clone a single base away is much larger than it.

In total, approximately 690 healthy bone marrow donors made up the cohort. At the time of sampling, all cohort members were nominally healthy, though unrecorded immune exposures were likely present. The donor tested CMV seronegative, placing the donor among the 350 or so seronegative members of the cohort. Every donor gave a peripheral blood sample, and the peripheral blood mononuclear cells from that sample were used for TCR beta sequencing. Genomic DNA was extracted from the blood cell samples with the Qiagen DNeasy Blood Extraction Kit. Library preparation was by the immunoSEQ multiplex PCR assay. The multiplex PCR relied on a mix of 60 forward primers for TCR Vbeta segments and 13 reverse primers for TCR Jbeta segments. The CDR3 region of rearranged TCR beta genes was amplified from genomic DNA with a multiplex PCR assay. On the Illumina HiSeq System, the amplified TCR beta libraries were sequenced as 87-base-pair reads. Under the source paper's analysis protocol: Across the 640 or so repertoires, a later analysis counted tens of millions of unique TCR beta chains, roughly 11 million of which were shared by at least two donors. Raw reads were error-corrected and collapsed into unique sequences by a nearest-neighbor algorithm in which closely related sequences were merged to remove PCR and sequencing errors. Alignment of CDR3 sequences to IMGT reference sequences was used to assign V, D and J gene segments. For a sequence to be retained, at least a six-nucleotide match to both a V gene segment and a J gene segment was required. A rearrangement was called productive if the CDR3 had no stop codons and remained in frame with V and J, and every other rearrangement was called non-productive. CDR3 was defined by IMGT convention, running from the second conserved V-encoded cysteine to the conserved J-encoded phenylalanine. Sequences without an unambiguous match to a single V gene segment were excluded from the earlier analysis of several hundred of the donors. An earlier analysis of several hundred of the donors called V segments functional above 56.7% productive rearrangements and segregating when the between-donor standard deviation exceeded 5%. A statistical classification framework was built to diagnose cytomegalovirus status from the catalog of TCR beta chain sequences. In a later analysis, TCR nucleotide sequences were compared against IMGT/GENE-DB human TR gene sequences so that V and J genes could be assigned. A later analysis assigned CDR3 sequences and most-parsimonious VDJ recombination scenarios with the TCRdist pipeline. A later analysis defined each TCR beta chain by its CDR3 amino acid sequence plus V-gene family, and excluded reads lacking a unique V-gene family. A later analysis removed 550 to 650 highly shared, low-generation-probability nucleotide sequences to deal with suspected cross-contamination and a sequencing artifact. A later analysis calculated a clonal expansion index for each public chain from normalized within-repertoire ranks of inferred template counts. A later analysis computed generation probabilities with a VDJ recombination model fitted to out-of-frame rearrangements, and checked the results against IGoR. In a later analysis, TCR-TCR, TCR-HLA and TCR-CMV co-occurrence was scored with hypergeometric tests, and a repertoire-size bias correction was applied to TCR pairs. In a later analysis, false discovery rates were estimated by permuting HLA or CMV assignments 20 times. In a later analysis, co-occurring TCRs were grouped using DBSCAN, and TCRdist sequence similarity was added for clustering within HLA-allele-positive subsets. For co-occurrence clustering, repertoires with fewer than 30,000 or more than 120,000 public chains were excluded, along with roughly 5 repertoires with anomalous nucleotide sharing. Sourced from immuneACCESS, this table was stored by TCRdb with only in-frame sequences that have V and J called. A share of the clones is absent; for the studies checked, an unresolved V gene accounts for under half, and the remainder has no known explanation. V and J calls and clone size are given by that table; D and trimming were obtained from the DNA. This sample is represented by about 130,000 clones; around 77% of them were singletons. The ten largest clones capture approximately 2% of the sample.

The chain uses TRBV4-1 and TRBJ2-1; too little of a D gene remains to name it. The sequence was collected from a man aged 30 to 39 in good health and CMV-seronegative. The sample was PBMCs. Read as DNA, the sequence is TGCGCCAGCAGGCAGAGGAATGAGCAGTTCTTC. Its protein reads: CASRQRNEQFF.